This TCR beta chain was recorded in a study of blood T cell repertoires in COVID-19. On the study more broadly: Donors in the United States, Italy and Spain gave samples during acute or convalescent COVID-19. The analysed material was cDNA or gDNA that came from T cells, B-cell-depleted T cells, or PBMCs.

This clone was observed a few times. In the authors' methods: Using reference gene primer amplification, nucleated cell counts were estimated. Sequencing was performed with immunoSEQ multiplex PCR; in TCRdb, only in-frame clones are kept and a portion is missing. V and J calls and clone size are given by that table; D and trimming were obtained from the DNA. The repertoire holds roughly 260,000 clones, with 79% as singletons. The CDR3 spans 15 residues. The ends were cut back, 1 base at V and 7 bases at J, with 11 bases in the middle. In germline, CDR1 is MGHRA, CDR2 YSYEKL. The chain employs TRBV4-1 and TRBJ1-6, with a possible D match to TRBD1 (6 bases). The source of this sequence is a woman aged 40-49 years with active or convalescent COVID-19. The specimen sequenced was peripheral blood. CDR3 residues: CASSQAGHQNSPLHF. The DNA for the CDR3 is TGCGCCAGCAGCCAAGCGGGACACCAAAATTCACCCCTCCACTTT.